This T cell receptor beta chain was identified in a study of shared clonotypes between healthy human individuals (dated by TCRdb to 2020 to 2022). Study-wide context: The cohort included three men and a couple of women between 18 and 49 years of age. For each donor, three plates each were used for CD4 naive and CD4 memory, two plates were used for CD8 naive, and one plate was used for CD8 memory. To estimate repertoire size and how much clonotype sharing occurs between individuals, the study deeply sequenced the blood TCR repertoires of a handful of healthy adults. Different laboratories and diverse techniques were used to prepare libraries and sequence TCR repertoires, to increase sequencing depth and limit assay-specific biases. Each donor's leukapheresis produced roughly between roughly 0.94 and 9.5 billion PBMCs.

As regards this clone: No antigen is known for it. Base-call qualities are not available, and no considerably larger clone is one nucleotide away.

What the work shows at the level of the full study, not this receptor alone: Estimated clonotype richness was generally larger for naive than for memory subsets. Across a handful of donors, about 5.2% of naive CD4, around 3.5% of naive CD8, under 2.5% of memory CD4, and approximately 0.4% of memory CD8 clonotypes were shared. Rarefaction of sorted-subset datasets indicated incomplete sequencing despite the large sequencing depth. Because the study included only a small number of donors, the genetic and exposure-history diversity represented was limited. Sampling was restricted to blood, and TCR repertoires in tissue are likely to differ from TCR repertoires in blood. Compared with non-shared clonotypes, clonotypes shared by all four sorted-subset donors had higher generation probabilities. Based on pairwise subsampling, the degree of clonotype sharing among donors was expected to be affected by sequencing depth.

V is clipped by 4 bases and J by 3 bases, and the sequence between their germline boundaries is 19 bases long. The CDR1 and CDR2 encoded by the germline V gene are SNHLY and FYNNEI. The CDR3 numbers 17 residues from cysteine through phenylalanine. CDR3 DNA is the only sequence kept; it has 51 bases, read in frame from the first base. The donors were healthy, HIV-negative adults who had no recently reported acute infections or vaccinations. Every donor was a Caucasian adult residing in Nashville, Tennessee, USA. Magnetic negative selection was used to enrich CD4+ T cells, after which naive cells were positively selected on CD45RA and the negative fraction became the memory subset. After blood collection by leukapheresis, PBMCs were isolated using Ficoll-Histopaque density gradient centrifugation and then cryopreserved in the vapor phase of liquid nitrogen. Analytical flow cytometry was used to check the purity and quantity of every magnetically sorted T cell population. Each sorted fraction had its genomic DNA isolated and then quantified by UV absorbance on a Nanodrop 2000c.

Using the deep immunoSEQ assay, TCR CDR3 regions were amplified from genomic DNA by multiplex PCR. For each cell subset, the extracted genomic DNA was distributed evenly across all wells of several immunoSEQ 96-well plates, and each plate served as one replicate. For sorted subsets, 200 to 250 ng genomic DNA, equal to 30,000 or so T cell genomes, was loaded into each replicate PCR. Purified libraries were measured with a Qubit 3.0 fluorometer, size-checked on a Bioanalyzer 2100, and measured again with the KAPA Library Quantification kit. Every immunoSEQ 96-well plate was sequenced on a separate single-read 150-cycle Illumina NextSeq 550 flow cell. The source study handled its data this way. Because the immunoSEQ output held only junctional sequences and lacked quality scores, the filtering could not match the filtering applied to full-length reads. To assign V/J genes and CDR3, sequences were annotated against IMGT germline references using PyIR, a Python wrapper for IgBLAST v1.9. Reads were filtered out if the reads had weak V/J assignments (E-value above 1e-6), no CDR3, stop codons, out-of-frame junctions, or ambiguous translated residues. V3J clonotypes were defined as sequences sharing the same inferred V gene, J gene, and CDR3 amino acid sequence. The percentage overlap between two repertoires was calculated by dividing the number of shared unique clonotypes by the size of the smaller repertoire. Repertoire richness was assessed with RTK rarefaction, the Chao1 estimator, and Recon v2.1 estimates of unobserved clonotypes. OLGA was used to compute generation probabilities for all TCRbeta clonotypes that the gDNA method yielded from a handful of donors. As stored in TCRdb, this immuneACCESS dataset retains in-frame rearrangements with V and J assigned. A fraction of the clones does not appear; measured against another copy, unresolved V genes explain less than half of the discrepancy, and the remainder lacks a known reason. That table furnishes V, J and clone size, whereas the DNA furnished D and trimming. The sample data list approximately 2.1 million clones, and over 85% of these were observed just once. Jointly, the top ten make up about 0.39% of the sample.

The TCR comes from a man between 18 and 29 years old in good health. Some clones in this sample may be carry-over from other donors' samples. The chain couples TRBV2 to TRBJ1-5, and perhaps TRBD1 as D gene, on 5 matching bases. The sequenced sample consisted of naive CD4+ T cells from PBMCs. The cell subset or site label corresponds to: CD45RA+ positively selected. The CDR3 in this case is CASSAPGTSKINQPQHF. DNA sequence: TGTGCCAGCAGTGCCCCGGGGACCTCGAAGATCAATCAGCCCCAGCATTTT.